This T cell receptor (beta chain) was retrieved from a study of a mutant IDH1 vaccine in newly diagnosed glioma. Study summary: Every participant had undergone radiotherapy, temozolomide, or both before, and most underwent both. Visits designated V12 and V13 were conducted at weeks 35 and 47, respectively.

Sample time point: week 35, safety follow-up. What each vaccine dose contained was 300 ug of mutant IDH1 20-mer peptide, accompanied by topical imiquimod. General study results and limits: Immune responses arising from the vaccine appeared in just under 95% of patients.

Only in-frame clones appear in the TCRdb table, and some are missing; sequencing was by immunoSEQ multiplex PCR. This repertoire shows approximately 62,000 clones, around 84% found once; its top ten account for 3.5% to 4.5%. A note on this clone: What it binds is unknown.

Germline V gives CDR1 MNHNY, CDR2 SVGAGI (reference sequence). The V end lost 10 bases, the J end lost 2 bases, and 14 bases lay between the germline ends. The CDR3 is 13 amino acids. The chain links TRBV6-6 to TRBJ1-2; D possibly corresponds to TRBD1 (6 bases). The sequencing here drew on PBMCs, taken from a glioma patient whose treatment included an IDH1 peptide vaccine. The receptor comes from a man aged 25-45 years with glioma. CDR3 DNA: TGTGCCAACCGGGTGGGGGGCAACTATGGCTACACCTTC. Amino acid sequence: CANRVGGNYGYTF.